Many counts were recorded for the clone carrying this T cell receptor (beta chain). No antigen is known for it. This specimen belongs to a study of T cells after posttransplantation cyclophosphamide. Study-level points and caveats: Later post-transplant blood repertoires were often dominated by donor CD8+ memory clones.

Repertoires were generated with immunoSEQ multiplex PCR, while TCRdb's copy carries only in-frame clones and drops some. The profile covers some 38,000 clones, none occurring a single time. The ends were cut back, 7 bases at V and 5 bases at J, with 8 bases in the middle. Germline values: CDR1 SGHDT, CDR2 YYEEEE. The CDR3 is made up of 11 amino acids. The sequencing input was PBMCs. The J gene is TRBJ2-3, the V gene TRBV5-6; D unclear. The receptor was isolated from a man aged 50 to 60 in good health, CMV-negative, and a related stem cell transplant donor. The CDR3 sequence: CASSVGDTQYF. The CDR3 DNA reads TGTGCCAGCTCCGTCGGAGATACGCAGTATTTT.